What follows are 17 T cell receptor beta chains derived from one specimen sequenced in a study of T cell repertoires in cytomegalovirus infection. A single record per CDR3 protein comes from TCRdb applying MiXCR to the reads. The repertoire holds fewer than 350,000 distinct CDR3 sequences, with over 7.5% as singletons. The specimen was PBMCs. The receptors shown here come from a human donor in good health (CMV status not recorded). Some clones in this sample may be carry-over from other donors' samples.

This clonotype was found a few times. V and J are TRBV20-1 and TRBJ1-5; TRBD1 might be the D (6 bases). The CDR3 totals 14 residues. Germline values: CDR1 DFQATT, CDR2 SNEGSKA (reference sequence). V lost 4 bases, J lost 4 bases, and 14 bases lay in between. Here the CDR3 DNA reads TGCAGTGCTAACGTCCTGGGGGCTAATCAGCCCCAGCATTTT. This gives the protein CSANVLGANQPQHF.

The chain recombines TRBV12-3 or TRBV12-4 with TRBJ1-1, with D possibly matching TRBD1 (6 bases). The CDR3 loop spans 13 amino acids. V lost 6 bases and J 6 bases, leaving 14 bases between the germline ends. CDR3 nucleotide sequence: TGTGCCAGCAGAAAAAACAGGGTGGCTGAAGCTTTCTTT. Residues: CASRKNRVAEAFF.

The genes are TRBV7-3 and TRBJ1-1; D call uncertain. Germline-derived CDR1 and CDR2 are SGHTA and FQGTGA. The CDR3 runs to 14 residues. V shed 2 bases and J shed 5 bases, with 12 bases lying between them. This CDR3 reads CASSLSTVGTEAFF. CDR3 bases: TGTGCCAGCAGCTTATCCACAGTGGGAACTGAAGCTTTCTTT.

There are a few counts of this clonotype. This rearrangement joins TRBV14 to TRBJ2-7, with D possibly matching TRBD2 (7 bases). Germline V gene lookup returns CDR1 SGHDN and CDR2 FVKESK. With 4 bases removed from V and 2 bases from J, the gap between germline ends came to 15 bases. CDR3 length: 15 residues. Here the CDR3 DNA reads TGTGCCAGCAGCCCGCAAAGGGGGGGGGCCTACGAGCAGTACTTC. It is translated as CASSPQRGGAYEQYF.

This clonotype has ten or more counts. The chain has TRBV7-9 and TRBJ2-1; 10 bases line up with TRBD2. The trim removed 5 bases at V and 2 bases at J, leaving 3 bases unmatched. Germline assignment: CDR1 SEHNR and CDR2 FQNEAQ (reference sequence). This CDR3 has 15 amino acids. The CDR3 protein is CASSGLAGAYNEQFF. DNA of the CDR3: TGTGCCAGCAGCGGCCTAGCGGGAGCCTACAATGAGCAGTTCTTC.

CDR3 sequence reads: CSVEDRSKSHNEQFF. The CDR3 DNA follows: TGCAGCGTTGAAGATCGATCTAAAAGTCACAATGAGCAGTTCTTC. The gene calls are TRBV29-1 and TRBJ2-1, with no clear D. Germline-derived CDR1 and CDR2 are SQVTM and ANQGSEA. Trimming left V 0 bases short and J 5 bases short, with 14 bases between. The CDR3 length is 15 residues.

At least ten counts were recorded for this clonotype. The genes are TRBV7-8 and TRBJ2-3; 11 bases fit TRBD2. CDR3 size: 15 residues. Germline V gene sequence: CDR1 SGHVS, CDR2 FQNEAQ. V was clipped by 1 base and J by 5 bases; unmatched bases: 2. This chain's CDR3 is CASSLGLAGKDTQYF. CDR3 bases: TGTGCCAGCAGCTTAGGACTAGCGGGGAAAGATACGCAGTATTTT.

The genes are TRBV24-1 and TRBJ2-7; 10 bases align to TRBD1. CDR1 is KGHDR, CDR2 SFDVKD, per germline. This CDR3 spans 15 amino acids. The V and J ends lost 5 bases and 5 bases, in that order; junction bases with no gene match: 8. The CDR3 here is CATSAAGTGDHEQYF. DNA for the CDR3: TGTGCCACCAGTGCCGCCGGGACAGGGGACCACGAGCAGTACTTC.

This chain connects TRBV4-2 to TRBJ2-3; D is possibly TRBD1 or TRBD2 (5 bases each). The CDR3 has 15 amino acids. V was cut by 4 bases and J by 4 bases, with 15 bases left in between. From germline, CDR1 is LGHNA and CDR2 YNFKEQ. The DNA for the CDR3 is TGTGCCAGCAGCCTGCTAGGCAGGGAGCCAGATACGCAGTATTTT. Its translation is CASSLLGREPDTQYF.

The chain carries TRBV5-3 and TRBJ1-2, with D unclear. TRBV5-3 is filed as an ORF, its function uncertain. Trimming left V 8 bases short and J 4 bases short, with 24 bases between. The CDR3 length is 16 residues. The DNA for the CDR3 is TGTGCCAGCACCAGAGGCCGGGAAGGCTTGATCTATGGCTACACCTTC. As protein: CASTRGREGLIYGYTF.

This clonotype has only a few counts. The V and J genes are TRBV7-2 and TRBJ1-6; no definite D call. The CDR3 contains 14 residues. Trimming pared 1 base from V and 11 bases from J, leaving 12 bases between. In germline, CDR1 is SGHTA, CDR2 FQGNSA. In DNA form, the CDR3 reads TGTGCCAGCAGCTTAGTAGTAAACGGGGCACCCCTCCACTTT. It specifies CASSLVVNGAPLHF.

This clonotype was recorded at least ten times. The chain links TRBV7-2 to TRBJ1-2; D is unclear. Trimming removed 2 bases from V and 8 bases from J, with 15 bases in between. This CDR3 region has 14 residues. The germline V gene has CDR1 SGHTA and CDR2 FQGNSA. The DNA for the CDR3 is TGTGCCAGCAGCTTAAACGGCCCACGGATAGGCTACACCTTC. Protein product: CASSLNGPRIGYTF.

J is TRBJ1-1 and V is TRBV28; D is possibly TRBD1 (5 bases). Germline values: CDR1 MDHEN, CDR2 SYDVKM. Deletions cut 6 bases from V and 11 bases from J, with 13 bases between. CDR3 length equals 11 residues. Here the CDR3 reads CASSPGGGAFF. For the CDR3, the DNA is TGTGCCAGCAGCCCTGGGGGGGGGGCTTTCTTT.

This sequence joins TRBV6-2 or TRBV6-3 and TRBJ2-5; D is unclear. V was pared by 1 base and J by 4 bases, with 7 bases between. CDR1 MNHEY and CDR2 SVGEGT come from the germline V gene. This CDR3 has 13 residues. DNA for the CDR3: TGTGCCAGCAGTTACTGGCACTTAGAGACCCAGTACTTC. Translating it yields CASSYWHLETQYF.

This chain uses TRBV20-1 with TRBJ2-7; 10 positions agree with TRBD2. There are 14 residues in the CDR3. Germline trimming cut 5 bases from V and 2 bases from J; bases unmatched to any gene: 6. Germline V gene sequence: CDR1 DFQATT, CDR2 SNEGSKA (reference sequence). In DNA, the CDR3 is TGCAGTGCTCGACTAGCGGGCCGAGCCTACGAGCAGTACTTC. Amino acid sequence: CSARLAGRAYEQYF.

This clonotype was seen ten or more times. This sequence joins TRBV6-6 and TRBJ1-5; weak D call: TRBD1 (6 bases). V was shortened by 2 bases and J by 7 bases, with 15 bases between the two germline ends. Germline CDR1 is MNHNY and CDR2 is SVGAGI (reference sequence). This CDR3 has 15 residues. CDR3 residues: CASSYPHRVRQPQHF. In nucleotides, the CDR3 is TGTGCCAGCAGTTACCCCCACAGGGTTCGCCAGCCCCAGCATTTT.

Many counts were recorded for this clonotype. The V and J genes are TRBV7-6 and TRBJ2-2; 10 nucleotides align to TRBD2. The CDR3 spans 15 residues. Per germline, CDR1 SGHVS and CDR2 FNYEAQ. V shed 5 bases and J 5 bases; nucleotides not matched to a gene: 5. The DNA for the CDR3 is TGTGCCAGCAGCCCAGCGGGGGGGCTGACCGGGGAGCTGTTTTTT. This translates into CASSPAGGLTGELFF.